These 20 T cell receptor beta chains were all obtained from the same sample, sequenced in a study of cytomegalovirus exposure and HLA in healthy donors. Primers for the PCR totalled 60 Vbeta and 13 Jbeta. Clones were sequenced by immunoSEQ multiplex PCR, and TCRdb holds only the in-frame ones, with some missing. The repertoire holds around 160,000 clones, with 68% as singletons. Sample: PBMCs. Every receptor here comes from a man in his forties or fifties in good health and CMV-seronegative.

The chain couples TRBV28 to TRBJ2-2; tentative D call: TRBD1 (6 bases). Per the germline V gene, CDR1 is MDHEN and CDR2 is SYDVKM. Trimming cost V 2 bases and J 5 bases, with 15 bases left between them. The CDR3 contains 16 residues. The CDR3 is CASSLTWRGGTGELFF. CDR3 bases: TGTGCCAGCAGTTTAACTTGGAGAGGGGGAACCGGGGAGCTGTTTTTT.

V is TRBV19 and J is TRBJ1-2; a possible D gene is TRBD1 (5 bases). CDR1 and CDR2 (germline): LNHDA, SQIVND (reference sequence). The ends were cut back, 4 bases at V and 0 bases at J, with 12 bases in the middle. The CDR3 loop spans 15 amino acids. CDR3 nucleotides: TGTGCCAGTAGTAGGGGACTTCTAGCTAACTATGGCTACACCTTC. It specifies CASSRGLLANYGYTF.

This clone was detected only once. The chain is built from TRBV2 and TRBJ2-7; no firm D call. The CDR3 runs to 13 residues. Germline V gene lookup returns CDR1 SNHLY and CDR2 FYNNEI. Between the trimmed V and J ends, which lost 4 bases and 5 bases, there was a span of 12 bases. CDR3 in amino acids: CASSVGQPHEQYF. The CDR3 nucleotides read TGTGCCAGCAGTGTTGGCCAACCCCACGAGCAGTACTTC.

The rearrangement links TRBV11-2 to TRBJ2-7; 12 nucleotides line up with TRBD1. Germline loops: CDR1 SGHAT, CDR2 FQNNGV. Trimming removed 3 bases from V and 0 bases from J; junction bases left unmatched: 3. This CDR3 comprises 16 residues. The CDR3 sequence: CASSLGQGAISYEQYF. The CDR3 coding sequence is TGTGCCAGCAGCTTGGGACAGGGGGCGATCTCCTACGAGCAGTACTTC.

This rearrangement joins TRBV11-2 to TRBJ2-7; 11 bases are a match to TRBD1. The CDR3 runs to 16 residues. Losses at the gene ends were 2 bases for V and 4 bases for J; bases not matched to a gene: 7. CDR1 is SGHAT, CDR2 FQNNGV, per germline. The CDR3 DNA sequence: TGTGCCAGCAGCTTAAGCCGGACAGGGGGCAGGTACGAGCAGTACTTC. Amino acids: CASSLSRTGGRYEQYF. Full variable domain (outside the CDR3, taken from reference TRBV11-2 and TRBJ2-7): EAGVAQSPRYKIIEKRQSVAFWCNPISGHATLYWYQQILGQGPKLLIQFQNNGVVDDSQLPKDRFSAERLKGVDSTLKIQPAKLEDSAVYLCASSLSRTGGRYEQYFGPGTRLTVT.

This sequence joins TRBV2 and TRBJ2-4; 9 nucleotides line up with TRBD1. The CDR3 loop spans 17 amino acids. Trimming took 0 bases from V and 4 from J; bases not matched to a gene: 7. CDR1 SNHLY and CDR2 FYNNEI come from the germline V gene. As DNA, the CDR3 is TGTGCCAGCAGTGAAGCTGTAGGGACAGGGATAAAAAACATTCAGTACTTC. Its protein is CASSEAVGTGIKNIQYF.

This clone was seen a handful of times. J is TRBJ1-1 and V is TRBV5-1, with D possibly matching TRBD1 (5 bases). The CDR3 extends over 17 amino acids. V shed 0 bases and J shed 6 bases, with 21 bases lying between them. Germline assignment: CDR1 SGHRS and CDR2 YFSETQ. Written as DNA, the CDR3 is TGCGCCAGCAGCTTGGATTTATTGGCAGGGTCAGTCGCTGAAGCTTTCTTT. Its protein product is CASSLDLLAGSVAEAFF.

The chain is built from TRBV5-1 and TRBJ2-3; 13 nucleotides match TRBD2. This CDR3 spans 17 amino acids. Per the germline V gene, CDR1 is SGHRS and CDR2 is YFSETQ. The V segment lost 0 bases and the J segment 4 bases; nucleotides outside the gene matches: 5. The CDR3 protein is CASSLAGTSGVSDTQYF. The CDR3, as DNA: TGCGCCAGCAGCTTGGCCGGGACTAGCGGGGTTTCAGATACGCAGTATTTT.

The gene calls are TRBV7-3 and TRBJ1-6; D uncertain. CDR3 length: 15 residues. The germline V and J ends were trimmed by 3 bases and 7 bases, with 13 bases remaining between them. Germline CDR1 reads SGHTA; CDR2 reads FQGTGA. This chain's CDR3 is CASSLNPGGNSPLHF. The CDR3 DNA follows: TGTGCCAGCAGCTTGAACCCTGGCGGGAATTCACCCCTCCACTTT. Based on the CDR3 plus reference TRBV7-3 and TRBJ1-6, the full variable domain is GAGVSQTPSNKVTEKGKYVELRCDPISGHTALYWYRQSLGQGPEFLIYFQGTGAADDSGLPNDRFFAVRPEGSVSTLKIQRTERGDSAVYLCASSLNPGGNSPLHFGNGTRLTVT.

A few counts support this clone. This rearrangement joins TRBV4-1 to TRBJ1-5; 10 positions agree with TRBD1. The V and J ends lost 0 bases and 2 bases, in that order; junction bases with no gene match: 7. The CDR3 length is 18 residues. Per the germline V gene, CDR1 is MGHRA and CDR2 is YSYEKL. As DNA, the CDR3 is TGCGCCAGCAGCCAAGATGGGGACAGGGGTATGGGCAATCAGCCCCAGCATTTT. It is translated as CASSQDGDRGMGNQPQHF.

This rearrangement joins TRBV5-4 to TRBJ2-3; 10 positions match TRBD2. This CDR3 has 18 amino acids. V was clipped by 0 bases and J by 0 bases; unmatched bases: 7. Looked up from germline, CDR1 is SGHNT and CDR2 is YYREEE (reference sequence). The CDR3 loop is CASSLGASGGLSTDTQYF. In nucleotides, the CDR3 is TGTGCCAGCAGCTTGGGGGCTAGCGGGGGCCTAAGCACAGATACGCAGTATTTT.

This clone has only a few counts. This sequence joins TRBV18 and TRBJ1-1; D is ambiguous. The V gene lost 2 bases and the J gene lost 0 bases, with 7 bases spanning the gap. Per the germline V gene, CDR1 is KGHSH and CDR2 is LQKENI. The CDR3 length is 14 residues. The CDR3 region is CASSPAALNTEAFF. In nucleotides, the CDR3 is TGTGCCAGCTCACCAGCCGCGTTGAACACTGAAGCTTTCTTT.

The chain couples TRBV6-5 to TRBJ1-3; D gene unclear. V was pared by 4 bases and J by 0 bases, with 10 bases between. Germline CDR1 is MNHEY and CDR2 is SVGAGI. This CDR3 region has 15 residues. CDR3 in DNA: TGTGCCAGCAGTTCCTCCGGGAGCTCTGGAAACACCATATATTTT. Its translation is CASSSSGSSGNTIYF.

In its sample, this clone was seen a few times. V is TRBV2 and J is TRBJ1-1; D is perhaps TRBD1 (6 bases). Germline CDR1 SNHLY, CDR2 FYNNEI. This CDR3 region has 13 residues. Trimming shortened V by 4 bases and J by 5 bases, and 11 bases separated the two germline ends. CDR3 loop: CASSGGRGTEAFF. CDR3 sequence (DNA): TGTGCCAGCAGTGGGGGAAGGGGGACTGAAGCTTTCTTT.

This sequence joins TRBV7-2 and TRBJ2-6; D possibly corresponds to TRBD1 (6 bases). The ends were cut back, 5 bases at V and 2 bases at J, with 13 bases in the middle. Per germline, CDR1 SGHTA and CDR2 FQGNSA. The CDR3 loop spans 16 amino acids. CDR3 nucleotide sequence: TGTGCCAGCAGCCCCCGGGCAGGGGCTGGGGCCAACGTCCTGACTTTC. Amino acids: CASSPRAGAGANVLTF.

The chain has TRBV27 and TRBJ1-2, with D perhaps matching TRBD1 (6 bases). Per germline, CDR1 MNHEY and CDR2 SMNVEV (reference sequence). Trimming removed 6 bases from V and 0 bases from J, with 11 bases in between. The CDR3 runs 14 residues. CDR3 region: CASRQGITNYGYTF. The CDR3 DNA reads as TGTGCCAGCAGACAGGGTATCACTAACTATGGCTACACCTTC.

This clone was observed a few times. The chain combines TRBV2 with TRBJ1-1; maybe TRBD1 (6 bases). Per the germline V gene, CDR1 is SNHLY and CDR2 is FYNNEI. Trimming removed 6 bases at V and 1 base at J, with 12 bases between. The CDR3 runs 14 residues. This CDR3 is CASSKKQGNTEAFF. The CDR3 nucleotides read TGTGCCAGCAGCAAAAAACAGGGGAACACTGAAGCTTTCTTT. Based on the CDR3 plus reference TRBV2 and TRBJ1-1, the full variable domain is EPEVTQTPSHQVTQMGQEVILRCVPISNHLYFYWYRQILGQKVEFLVSFYNNEISEKSEIFDDQFSVERPDGSNFTLKIRSTKLEDSAMYFCASSKKQGNTEAFFGQGTRLTVV.

This clone was recorded a few times. J is TRBJ2-2 and V is TRBV7-2, with D perhaps matching TRBD1 (6 bases). Trimming took 7 bases from V and 6 from J, leaving 15 bases between them. Germline CDR1 reads SGHTA; CDR2 reads FQGNSA. CDR3 length: 14 residues. This CDR3 is CASKLQGYAGELFF. In DNA, the CDR3 is TGTGCCAGCAAACTACAGGGATATGCCGGGGAGCTGTTTTTT.

The genes are TRBV5-6 and TRBJ1-2; D remains unclear. Trimming removed 2 bases from V and 8 bases from J, with 13 bases in between. From germline, CDR1 is SGHDT and CDR2 YYEEEE. The CDR3 extends over 13 amino acids. The CDR3 loop is CASSFESFWGYTF. For the CDR3, the DNA is TGTGCCAGCAGCTTTGAGAGTTTCTGGGGCTACACCTTC. The variable domain in full, with the rest retrieved from reference TRBV5-6 and TRBJ1-2, is DAGVTQSPTHLIKTRGQQVTLRCSPKSGHDTVSWYQQALGQGPQFIFQYYEEEERQRGNFPDRFSGHQFPNYSSELNVNALLLGDSALYLCASSFESFWGYTFGSGTRLTVV.

There are a few counts of this clone. The V and J genes are TRBV5-1 and TRBJ2-7; 8 positions match TRBD1. V trimming: 4 bases; J trimming: 6 bases; junction bases outside the gene matches: 3. Germline V gene sequence: CDR1 SGHRS, CDR2 YFSETQ. CDR3 size: 12 residues. The CDR3 nucleotides read TGCGCCAGCAGCCAGGACAGGGCCGAGCAGTACTTC. Its translation is CASSQDRAEQYF.